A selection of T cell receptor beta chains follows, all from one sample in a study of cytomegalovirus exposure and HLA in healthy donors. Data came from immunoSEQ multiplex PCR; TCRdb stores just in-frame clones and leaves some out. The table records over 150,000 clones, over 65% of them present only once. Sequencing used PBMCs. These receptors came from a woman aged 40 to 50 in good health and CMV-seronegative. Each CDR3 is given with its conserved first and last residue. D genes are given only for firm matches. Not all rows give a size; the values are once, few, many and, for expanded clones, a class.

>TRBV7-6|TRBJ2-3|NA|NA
TGTGCCAGCAGGCTTGCGGATACGCAGTATTTT
CASRLADTQYF
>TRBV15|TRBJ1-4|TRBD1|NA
TGTGCCACCAGCAGAATACGGGACAGTCCGTATGAAAAACTGTTTTTT
CATSRIRDSPYEKLFF
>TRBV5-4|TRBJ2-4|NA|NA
TGTGCCAGCAGCTTGGTACAACAGGGAGAAAACATTCAGTACTTC
CASSLVQQGENIQYF
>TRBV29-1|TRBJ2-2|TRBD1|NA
TGCAGCGCCCGACCGGGACAGGTCACCGGGGAGCTGTTTTTT
CSARPGQVTGELFF
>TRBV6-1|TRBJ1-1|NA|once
TGTGCCAGCAGCCAAGATGGGGGGGCGAACACTGAAGCTTTCTTT
CASSQDGGANTEAFF
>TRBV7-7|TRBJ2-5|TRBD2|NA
TGTGCTAGCAGCCCACTCTTAGCGGGAGGGGTAGAGACCCAGTACTTC
CASSPLLAGGVETQYF
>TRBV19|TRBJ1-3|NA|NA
TGTGCCAGTAGTGTGGGCAGTGGAAACACCATATATTTT
CASSVGSGNTIYF
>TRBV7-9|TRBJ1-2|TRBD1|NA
TGTGCCAGCAGCGCCTTGACAGGGGGTAGTGGCTACACCTTC
CASSALTGGSGYTF
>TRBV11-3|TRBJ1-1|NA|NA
TGTGCCAGCAGCTTGGCCAGGGGGAACACTGAAGCTTTCTTT
CASSLARGNTEAFF
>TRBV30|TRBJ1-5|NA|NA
TGTGCCTGGAGTGTACGGGGGTCCGTGGGCAATCAGCCCCAGCATTTT
CAWSVRGSVGNQPQHF
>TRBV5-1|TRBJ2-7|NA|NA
TGCGCCAGCAGCTTGGGGGGGCTCCAAACCTACGAGCAGTACTTC
CASSLGGLQTYEQYF
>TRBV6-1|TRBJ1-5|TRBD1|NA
TGTGCCAGCAGTGAAGAGACAGGGAATATCCTCAATCAGCCCCAGCATTTT
CASSEETGNILNQPQHF
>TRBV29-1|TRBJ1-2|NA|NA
TGCAGCGTTGAAAAACCCCGGTCCTTC
CSVEKPRSF
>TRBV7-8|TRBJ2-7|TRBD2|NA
TGTGCCAGCAGTCCGGGACTAGCGGTACGTTCCCCCGGAGGGCAGTACTTC
CASSPGLAVRSPGGQYF
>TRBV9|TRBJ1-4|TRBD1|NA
TGTGCCAGCAGCGTAATGGAGACAGGGGTTCCGTTTTTT
CASSVMETGVPFF
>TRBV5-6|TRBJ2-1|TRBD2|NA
TGTGCCAGCAGCTTGGCCGTGGTCAGGAGGACTAGCGGGGTGGATGAGCAGTTCTTC
CASSLAVVRRTSGVDEQFF
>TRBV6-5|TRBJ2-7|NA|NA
TGTGCCAGCGGCTGGGGGGGCAGCCTCGAGCAGTACTTC
CASGWGGSLEQYF
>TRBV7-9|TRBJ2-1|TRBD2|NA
TGTGCCAGCACCACCCTGTGGGGGACTAGCGTTTACAATGAGCAGTTCTTC
CASTTLWGTSVYNEQFF
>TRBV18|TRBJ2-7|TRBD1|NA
TGTGCCAGCTCACAAGGGACAGGGTTGTACGAGCAGTACTTC
CASSQGTGLYEQYF
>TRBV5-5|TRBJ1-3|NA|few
TGTGCCAGCAGCGGTACAGTGTCCTCTGGAAACACCATATATTTT
CASSGTVSSGNTIYF
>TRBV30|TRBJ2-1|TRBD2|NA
TGTGCCTGGAGGGGACTAGCGGGTTCGGGTTACAATGAGCAGTTCTTC
CAWRGLAGSGYNEQFF
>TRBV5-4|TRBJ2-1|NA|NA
TGTGCCAGCAGCTTGGATTGGGGCGGTGAGCAGTTCTTC
CASSLDWGGEQFF
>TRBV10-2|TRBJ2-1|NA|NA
TGCGCCAGCCCACCCCGGGACACGGATCTTAATGAGCAGTTCTTC
CASPPRDTDLNEQFF
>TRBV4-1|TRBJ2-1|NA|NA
TGCGCCAGCAGCCAACATCATAAGCAGGGATCGAGCTCCTACAATGAGCAGTTCTTC
CASSQHHKQGSSSYNEQFF
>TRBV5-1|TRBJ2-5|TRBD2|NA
TGCGCCAGCAGCTTGGGGGCTAGCGGGGGAGAAGAGACCCAGTACTTC
CASSLGASGGEETQYF
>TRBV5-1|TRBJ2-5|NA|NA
TGCGCCAGCAGCTTGCTCGGGCAAGAGACCCAGTACTTC
CASSLLGQETQYF
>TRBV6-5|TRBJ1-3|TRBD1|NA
TGTGCCAGCAGTTATACCGGGACAGGAGGGGGAAACACCATATATTTT
CASSYTGTGGGNTIYF
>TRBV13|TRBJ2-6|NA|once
TGTGCCAGCAGCTTCCGGACAGCCAATTCTGGGGCCAACGTCCTGACTTTC
CASSFRTANSGANVLTF
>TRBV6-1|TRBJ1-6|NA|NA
TGTGCCAGCAGTGACCAAGCGGATTCACCCCTCCACTTT
CASSDQADSPLHF
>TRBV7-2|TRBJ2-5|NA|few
TGTGCCAGCAGCTTTAAGGGTCCGCAGGGGACCCAGTACTTC
CASSFKGPQGTQYF
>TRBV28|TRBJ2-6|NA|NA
TGTGCCAGCAAAGCCCCTGGCTCTGGGGCCGACGTCCTGACTTTC
CASKAPGSGADVLTF
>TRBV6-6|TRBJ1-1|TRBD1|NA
TGTGCCAGCAGTAAAGGACAGGGGGTAGAGACTGAAGCTTTCTTT
CASSKGQGVETEAFF
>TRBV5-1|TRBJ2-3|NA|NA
TGCGCCAGCTGCAATGCACGTGCTCAGATAACAGATACGCAGTATTTT
CASCNARAQITDTQYF
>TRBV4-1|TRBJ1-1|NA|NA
TGCGCCAGCCGGCAGGGGAACTTGAACACTGAAGCTTTCTTT
CASRQGNLNTEAFF
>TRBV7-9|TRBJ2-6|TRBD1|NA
TGTGCCAGCAGCTGGGGGACAGGGGGCTCGGCTGGGGCCAACGTCCTGACTTTC
CASSWGTGGSAGANVLTF
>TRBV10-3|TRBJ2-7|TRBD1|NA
TGTGCCATCAGTGAGTCGCTGACAGGGGAGAACGAGCAGTACTTC
CAISESLTGENEQYF
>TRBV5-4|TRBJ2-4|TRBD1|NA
TGTGCCAGCAGCACCTTGACAGGGGGCAACATTCAGTACTTC
CASSTLTGGNIQYF
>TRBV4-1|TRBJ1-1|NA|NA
TGCGCCAGCAGCCGGCTGGTCAGTAACACTGAAGCTTTCTTT
CASSRLVSNTEAFF
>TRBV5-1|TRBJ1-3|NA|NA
TGCGCCAGCAGCTTGGCAATGGGACACTCTGGAAACACCATATATTTT
CASSLAMGHSGNTIYF
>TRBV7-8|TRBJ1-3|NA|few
TGTGCCAGCAGCCCTGGGGGCACTGGAAACACCATATATTTT
CASSPGGTGNTIYF
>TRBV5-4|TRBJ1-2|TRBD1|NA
TGTGCCAGCAGCTCCGCTTTGACAGGGATGTTCGGCTACACCTTC
CASSSALTGMFGYTF
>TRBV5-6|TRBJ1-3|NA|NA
TGTGCCAGCAGCTTGCCCCCGGGAGACGGAAACACCATATATTTT
CASSLPPGDGNTIYF
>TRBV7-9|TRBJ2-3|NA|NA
TGTGCCAGCAGCTTAGTTTCCGGGGGCACAGATACGCAGTATTTT
CASSLVSGGTDTQYF
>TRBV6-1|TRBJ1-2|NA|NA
TGTGCCAGCAGTGAATCAGGACAGTTTTTCTATGGCTACACCTTC
CASSESGQFFYGYTF
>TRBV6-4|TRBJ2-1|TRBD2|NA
TGTGCCAGCAGTCCGTATAGCGGGAGGGCCTACAATGAGCAGTTCTTC
CASSPYSGRAYNEQFF